This entry lists 6 T cell receptor beta chains sequenced from one sample in a study of blood T cell repertoires in COVID-19. Clones were sequenced by immunoSEQ multiplex PCR, and TCRdb holds only the in-frame ones, with some missing. The sample carries roughly 250,000 clones, 70% to 85% recorded once. The source material was peripheral blood. All receptors come from an elderly woman with active or convalescent COVID-19.

This sequence joins TRBV5-1 and TRBJ2-7; TRBD1 aligns across 9 bases. There are 14 residues in the CDR3. Germline loops: CDR1 SGHRS, CDR2 YFSETQ. V was pared by 7 bases and J by 2 bases, with 7 bases of the junction left unmatched. The CDR3 sequence is CASRRDRDPYEQYF. CDR3 bases: TGCGCCAGCCGCCGGGACAGGGACCCCTACGAGCAGTACTTC. Full variable domain (remainder filled in from reference TRBV5-1 and TRBJ2-7): KAGVTQTPRYLIKTRGQQVTLSCSPISGHRSVSWYQQTPGQGLQFLFEYFSETQRNKGNFPGRFSGRQFSNSRSEMNVSTLELGDSALYLCASRRDRDPYEQYFGPGTRLTVT.

The chain links TRBV6-6 to TRBJ1-2; a weak D match, TRBD1 (6 bases). The CDR3 has 15 residues. V lost 10 bases and J lost 2, with 20 bases in between. CDR1 is MNHNY and CDR2 is SVGAGI in the germline V gene (reference sequence). The chain's CDR3 is CATIAPGQGNYGYTF. The CDR3 DNA reads as TGTGCCACCATAGCTCCGGGGCAGGGGAACTATGGCTACACCTTC.

The rearrangement links TRBV19 to TRBJ1-1; the match to TRBD1 covers 8 bases. This CDR3 has 13 amino acids. With V trimmed by 5 bases and J by 4 bases, 3 bases remained unmatched. Germline V CDR1 and CDR2: LNHDA, SQIVND (reference sequence). The CDR3 bases are TGTGCCAGTAGTCTGGACAGGGTCACTGAAGCTTTCTTT. Translated, it gives CASSLDRVTEAFF.

This chain joins TRBV7-8 and TRBJ1-1, with a possible D match to TRBD1 (6 bases). V was cut by 6 bases and J by 0 bases, with 17 bases left in between. CDR1 is SGHVS and CDR2 is FQNEAQ in the germline V gene. The CDR3 totals 16 residues. CDR3 in amino acids: CASRLTPRTVNTEAFF. As DNA, the CDR3 is TGTGCCAGCAGGCTAACCCCACGGACAGTGAACACTGAAGCTTTCTTT.

CDR3 region: CASSFSGVYNSPLHF. The CDR3 DNA is TGTGCCAGCAGCTTTTCCGGGGTTTACAATTCACCCCTCCACTTT. V usage is TRBV5-5 and J usage is TRBJ1-6; D remains ambiguous. With 2 bases removed from V and 7 bases from J, the gap between germline ends came to 13 bases. The CDR3 has 15 residues. Per germline, CDR1 SGHKS and CDR2 YYEKEE (reference sequence).

In the case of this clone: An end of the junction differs from the germline gene, which may be a read error. The rearrangement links TRBV5-1 to TRBJ2-7; the D gene is possibly TRBD2 (5 bases). CDR1 is SGHRS, CDR2 YFSETQ, per germline. CDR3 length: 15 residues. The CDR3 region has the DNA TGCGCCAGCAGCCGGTTGGCGGAGGCCTCCAACGAGCAGTACTTC. Residues: CASSRLAEASNEQYF.